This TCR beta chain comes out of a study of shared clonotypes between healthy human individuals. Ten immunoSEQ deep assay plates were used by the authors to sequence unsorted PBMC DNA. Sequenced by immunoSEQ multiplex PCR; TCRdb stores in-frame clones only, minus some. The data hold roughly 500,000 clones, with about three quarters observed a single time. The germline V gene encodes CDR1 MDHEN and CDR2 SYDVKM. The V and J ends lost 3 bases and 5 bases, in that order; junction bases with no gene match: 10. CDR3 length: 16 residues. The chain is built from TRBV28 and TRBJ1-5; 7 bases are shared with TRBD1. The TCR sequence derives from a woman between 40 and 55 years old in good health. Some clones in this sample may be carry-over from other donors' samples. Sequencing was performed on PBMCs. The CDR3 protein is CASSFRPSRGDQPQHF. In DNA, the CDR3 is TGTGCCAGCAGTTTTCGCCCCAGCAGGGGGGATCAGCCCCAGCATTTT.